This T cell receptor (beta chain) was captured in a study of T cell responses to AZD1222 COVID-19 vaccine. Comment on this clone: Its antigen is undetermined.

Study results and caveats: Unmutated variant regions reportedly attract nearly half of all spike-specific TCRs.

Some clones are missing from TCRdb's copy, which holds only in-frame ones; the method was immunoSEQ multiplex PCR. The repertoire consists of 150,000 to 200,000 clones, with approximately 94% occurring once and the leading ten covering approximately 4.6%. Analysis merged second doses at about 4 or about 12 weeks. Looked up from germline, CDR1 is GTSNPN and CDR2 is SVGIG (reference sequence). Trimming took off 3 bases at V and 0 bases at J, with 20 bases between the two ends. This CDR3 comprises 17 residues. The input for sequencing was peripheral blood, taken 28 days after the second AZD1222 dose. This sequence originates from an adult who received the AZD1222 COVID-19 vaccine. This sequence joins TRBV30 and TRBJ1-1; maybe TRBD1 (6 bases). The CDR3 coding sequence is TGTGCCTGGAGGGCGAAGGGACACACGGTCATGAACACTGAAGCTTTCTTT. Protein product: CAWRAKGHTVMNTEAFF.